These 21 T cell receptor beta chains came from one sample sequenced in a study of response to subunit inactivated influenza vaccine. TCRdb reprocessed the RT-PCR reads via MiXCR and lists one record per CDR3 protein. The profile shows about 780,000 distinct CDR3 sequences, less than 20% of them singletons. The source material was PBMCs from blood, sampled about 5 days after vaccination. The origin of the receptors is a man between 45 and 60 years old who received an inactivated influenza vaccine.

This clonotype was counted between two and nine times. The chain uses TRBV27 and TRBJ2-1; 9 bases map to TRBD2. J was trimmed by 12 bases and V by 0 bases; bases with no gene match: 9. Germline V gene data show CDR1 as MNHEY and CDR2 as SMNVEV (reference sequence). The CDR3 sequence is 15 residues long. CDR3 sequence: CASSLSTSGEDGQFF. The CDR3 region has the DNA TGTGCCAGCAGTTTATCGACTAGCGGAGAGGACGGGCAGTTCTTC.

This sequence joins TRBV12-3 or TRBV12-4 and TRBJ2-1; 7 bases fit TRBD2. The CDR3 is 15 residues long. V dropped 7 bases and J dropped 7; count of bases not matched to a gene: 13. CDR3: CASTRGVGLMNEQFF. CDR3 DNA sequence: TGTGCCAGCACCCGGGGGGTAGGGCTCATGAATGAGCAGTTCTTC.

This clonotype was seen a handful of times. The chain recombines TRBV20-1 with TRBJ1-5; D might be TRBD1 (5 bases). This CDR3 has 16 residues. Per germline, CDR1 DFQATT and CDR2 SNEGSKA (reference sequence). V was cut by 0 bases and J by 2 bases, with 14 bases left in between. In nucleotides, the CDR3 is TGCAGTGCTAGAGACTTCAGGGCCCTGGGCAATCAGCCCCAGCATTTT. Its translation: CSARDFRALGNQPQHF.

This clonotype showed up just once. The chain has TRBV27 and TRBJ2-6; D gene uncertain. Per the germline V gene, CDR1 is MNHEY and CDR2 is SMNVEV (reference sequence). CDR3 length: 15 amino acids. Trimming stripped 2 bases from V and 2 bases from J, with 7 bases between. The CDR3 bases are TGTGCCAGCAGTTTAATTCCCCCTGGGGCCAACGTCCTGACTTTC. Protein: CASSLIPPGANVLTF.

This clonotype was observed many times. The rearrangement joins TRBV12-3 or TRBV12-4 to TRBJ2-5, with 7 bases fitting TRBD1. This CDR3 has 15 amino acids. V trimming: 4 bases; J trimming: 1 base; junction bases outside the gene matches: 6. The CDR3 bases are TGTGCCAGCAGTTCTCATGACAGGGCCCAAGAGACCCAGTACTTC. It is translated as CASSSHDRAQETQYF.

This clonotype has a handful of counts. This chain uses TRBV5-1 with TRBJ2-1; D gene unclear. V dropped 0 bases and J dropped 0 bases, with 10 bases sitting between them. The CDR3 extends over 16 amino acids. CDR1 SGHRS and CDR2 YFSETQ come from the germline V gene. This chain's CDR3 is CASSLEPQSSYNEQFF. CDR3 DNA sequence: TGCGCCAGCAGCTTGGAGCCCCAAAGCTCCTACAATGAGCAGTTCTTC.

This clonotype was counted only a few times. This rearrangement joins TRBV5-8 to TRBJ2-1; D not resolved. Per the germline V gene, CDR1 is SGHTS and CDR2 is YDEGEE. The CDR3 totals 15 residues. V was cut by 0 bases and J by 7 bases, with 14 bases left in between. This CDR3 reads CASSLAGRLGNEQFF. The CDR3 region has the DNA TGTGCCAGCAGCTTGGCCGGCCGCCTTGGGAATGAGCAGTTCTTC.

This chain uses TRBV6-1 with TRBJ2-1; 9 bases match TRBD1. The germline CDR1 and CDR2 sequences are MNHNS and SASEGT. Trimming removed 7 bases from V and 10 bases from J; junction bases left unmatched: 14. The CDR3 extends over 15 amino acids. The CDR3 spells CASTLPGTGFSEQFF. CDR3 sequence (DNA): TGTGCCAGCACTCTACCCGGGACAGGGTTCAGCGAGCAGTTCTTC.

The rearrangement uses TRBV24-1 and TRBJ1-5; D is undetermined. Per the germline V gene, CDR1 is KGHDR and CDR2 is SFDVKD. V was cut by 5 bases and J by 0 bases, with 7 bases left in between. This CDR3 spans 14 amino acids. CDR3: CATSAGFSNQPQHF. The CDR3 DNA sequence: TGTGCCACCAGTGCCGGTTTTAGCAATCAGCCCCAGCATTTT.

This clonotype occurred a few times. The gene calls are TRBV29-1 and TRBJ2-1; D unclear. Between the trimmed V and J ends, which lost 3 bases and 9 bases, there was a span of 0 bases. Germline assignment: CDR1 SQVTM and CDR2 ANQGSEA. The CDR3 covers 8 residues. CDR3 DNA: TGCAGCGTTGATGAGCAGTTCTTC. This sequence encodes CSVDEQFF.

This clonotype was detected a few times. The chain joins TRBV20-1 to TRBJ2-1; D call uncertain. The V end lost 3 bases, the J end lost 4 bases, and 7 bases lay between the germline ends. The germline CDR1 and CDR2 sequences are DFQATT and SNEGSKA (reference sequence). The CDR3 extends over 12 amino acids. CDR3 in DNA: TGCAGTGCTAGGTTTTTATACAATGAGCAGTTCTTC. This encodes CSARFLYNEQFF.

Only a few counts were recorded for this clonotype. The genes are TRBV7-9 and TRBJ2-3; a weak D match, TRBD2 (6 bases). Between the trimmed V and J ends, which lost 6 bases and 5 bases, there was a span of 6 bases. This CDR3 comprises 11 residues. Germline CDR1 SEHNR, CDR2 FQNEAQ (reference sequence). This CDR3 is CASRGGDTQYF. The CDR3 DNA follows: TGTGCCAGCAGGGGGGGAGATACGCAGTATTTT.

This clonotype showed up just a few times. The chain employs TRBV12-3 or TRBV12-4 and TRBJ1-5, with a possible D match to TRBD1 (5 bases). Trimming removed 7 bases at V and 0 bases at J, with 16 bases between. CDR3 size: 16 residues. The CDR3 nucleotides are TGTGCCAGCACGCAAGTTCAGGGAAGTAGCAATCAGCCCCAGCATTTT. Encoded protein: CASTQVQGSSNQPQHF.

This clonotype appeared a few times. In nucleotides, the CDR3 is TGCGCCAGCAGCCCCGGGGGTTTGAGGGAAAAACTGTTTTTT. Translated: CASSPGGLREKLFF. J is TRBJ1-4 and V is TRBV5-1; weak D call: TRBD1 (5 bases). This CDR3 contains 14 residues. CDR1 is SGHRS, CDR2 YFSETQ, per germline. With 4 bases removed from V and 8 bases from J, the gap between germline ends came to 15 bases.

This clonotype came up a few times. The chain links TRBV28 to TRBJ2-7; TRBD1 might be the D (6 bases). V dropped 8 bases and J dropped 1 base, with 21 bases sitting between them. CDR1 is MDHEN, CDR2 SYDVKM, per germline. The CDR3 length is 16 residues. CDR3 sequence (DNA): TGTGCCAGCTCAAGGTCCCGGAACAGGGCTTCCTACGAGCAGTACTTC. As protein: CASSRSRNRASYEQYF. Full variable domain (outside the CDR3, taken from reference TRBV28 and TRBJ2-7): DVKVTQSSRYLVKRTGEKVFLECVQDMDHENMFWYRQDPGLGLRLIYFSYDVKMKEKGDIPEGYSVSREKKERFSLILESASTNQTSMYLCASSRSRNRASYEQYFGPGTRLTVT.

The table lists this clonotype with a few counts. The chain combines TRBV12-3 or TRBV12-4 with TRBJ2-6; D gene ambiguous. The CDR3 totals 14 residues. Trimming removed 2 bases at V and 2 bases at J, with 4 bases between. The CDR3, as DNA: TGTGCCAGCAGTTTACAGACTGGGGCCAACGTCCTGACTTTC. Its translation is CASSLQTGANVLTF.

This clonotype has only a few counts. The chain carries TRBV7-2 and TRBJ2-5, with 11 nucleotides matching TRBD2. Trimming cost V 8 bases and J 5 bases; bases outside gene matches: 10. CDR3 size: 15 residues. Per the germline V gene, CDR1 is SGHTA and CDR2 is FQGNSA. CDR3 sequence (DNA): TGTGCCAGCGGGACTAGCGGTCTAAGAGGGGAGACCCAGTACTTC. Protein: CASGTSGLRGETQYF.

There are many counts of this clonotype. The chain employs TRBV5-5 and TRBJ2-2; D is unclear. The V gene's germline CDR1 is SGHKS and CDR2 YYEKEE (reference sequence). This CDR3 has 12 residues. V was trimmed by 5 bases and J by 0 bases, leaving 2 bases between them. DNA of the CDR3: TGTGCCAGCAGGCCGAACACCGGGGAGCTGTTTTTT. Translating it yields CASRPNTGELFF.

V and J are TRBV7-2 and TRBJ2-7, with D tentatively TRBD2 (5 bases). The CDR3 covers 14 residues. Germline V lookup: CDR1 SGHTA, CDR2 FQGNSA. V was cut by 2 bases and J by 3 bases, with 11 bases left in between. CDR3 loop: CASSLMAGHYEQYF. The DNA of the CDR3 is TGTGCCAGCAGCTTAATGGCGGGCCACTACGAGCAGTACTTC.

This clonotype was observed a few times. The chain carries TRBV20-1 and TRBJ2-1; 12 bases line up with TRBD2. CDR1 is DFQATT and CDR2 is SNEGSKA in the germline V gene (reference sequence). V lost 0 bases, J lost 12 bases, and 12 bases stayed unmatched. The CDR3 has 16 residues. CDR3 residues: CSARDRASGGASRQFF. The CDR3 DNA reads TGCAGTGCTAGAGATCGGGCTAGCGGGGGGGCTTCACGGCAGTTCTTC.

The chain combines TRBV12-3 or TRBV12-4 with TRBJ2-1; 8 bases fit TRBD1. V dropped 7 bases and J dropped 0; count of bases not matched to a gene: 5. This CDR3 contains 15 residues. The CDR3 sequence is CASTGTGDSYNEQFF. CDR3 in DNA: TGTGCCAGCACCGGGACAGGAGACTCCTACAATGAGCAGTTCTTC.